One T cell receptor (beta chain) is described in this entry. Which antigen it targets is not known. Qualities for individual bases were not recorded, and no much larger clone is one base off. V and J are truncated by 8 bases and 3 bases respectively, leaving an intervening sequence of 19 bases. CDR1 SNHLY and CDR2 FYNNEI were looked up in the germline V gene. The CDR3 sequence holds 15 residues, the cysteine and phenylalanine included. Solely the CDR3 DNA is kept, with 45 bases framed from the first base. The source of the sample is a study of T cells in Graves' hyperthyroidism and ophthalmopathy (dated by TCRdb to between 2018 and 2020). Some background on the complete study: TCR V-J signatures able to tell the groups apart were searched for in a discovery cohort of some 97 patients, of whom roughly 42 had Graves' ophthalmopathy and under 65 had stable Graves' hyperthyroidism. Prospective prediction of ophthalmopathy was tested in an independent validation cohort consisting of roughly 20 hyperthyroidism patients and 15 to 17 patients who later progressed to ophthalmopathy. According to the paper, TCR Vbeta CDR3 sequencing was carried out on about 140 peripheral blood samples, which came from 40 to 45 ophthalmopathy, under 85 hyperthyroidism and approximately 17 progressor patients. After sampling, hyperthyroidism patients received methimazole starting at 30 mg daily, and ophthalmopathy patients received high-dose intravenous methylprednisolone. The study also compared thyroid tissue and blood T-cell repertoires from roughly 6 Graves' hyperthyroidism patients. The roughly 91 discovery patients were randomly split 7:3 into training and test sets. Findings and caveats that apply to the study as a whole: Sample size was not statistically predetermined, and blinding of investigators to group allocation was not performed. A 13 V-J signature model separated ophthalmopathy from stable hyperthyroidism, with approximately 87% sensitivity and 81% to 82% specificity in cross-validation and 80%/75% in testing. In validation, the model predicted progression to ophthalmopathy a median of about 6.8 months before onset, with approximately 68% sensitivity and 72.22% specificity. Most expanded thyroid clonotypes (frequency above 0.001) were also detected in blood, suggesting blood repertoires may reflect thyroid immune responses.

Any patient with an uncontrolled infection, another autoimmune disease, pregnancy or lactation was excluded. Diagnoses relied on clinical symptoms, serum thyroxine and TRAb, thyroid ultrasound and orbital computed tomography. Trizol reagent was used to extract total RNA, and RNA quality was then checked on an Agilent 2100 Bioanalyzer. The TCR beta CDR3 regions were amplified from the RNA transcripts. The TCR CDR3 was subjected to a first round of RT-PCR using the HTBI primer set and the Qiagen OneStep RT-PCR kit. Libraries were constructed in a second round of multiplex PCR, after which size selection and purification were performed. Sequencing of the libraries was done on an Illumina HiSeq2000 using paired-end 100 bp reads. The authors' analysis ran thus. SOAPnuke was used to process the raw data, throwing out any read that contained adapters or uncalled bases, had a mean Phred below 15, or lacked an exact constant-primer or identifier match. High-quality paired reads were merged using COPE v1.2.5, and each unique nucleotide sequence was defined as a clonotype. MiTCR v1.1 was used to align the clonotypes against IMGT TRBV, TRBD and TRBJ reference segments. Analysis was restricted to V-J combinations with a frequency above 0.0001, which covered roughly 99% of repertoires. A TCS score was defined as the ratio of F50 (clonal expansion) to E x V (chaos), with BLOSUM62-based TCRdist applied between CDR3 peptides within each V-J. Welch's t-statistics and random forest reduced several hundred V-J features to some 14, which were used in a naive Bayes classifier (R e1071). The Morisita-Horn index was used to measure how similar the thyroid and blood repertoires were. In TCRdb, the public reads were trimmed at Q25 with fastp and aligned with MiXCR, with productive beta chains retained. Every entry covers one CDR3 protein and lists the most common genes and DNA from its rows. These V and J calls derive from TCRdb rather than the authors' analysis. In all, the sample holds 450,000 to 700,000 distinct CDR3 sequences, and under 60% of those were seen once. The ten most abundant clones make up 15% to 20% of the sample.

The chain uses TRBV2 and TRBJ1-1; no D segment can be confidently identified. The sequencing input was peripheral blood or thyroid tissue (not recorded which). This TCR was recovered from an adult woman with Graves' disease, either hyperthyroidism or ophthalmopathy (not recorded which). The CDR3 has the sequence CASGEDVGSDTEAFF. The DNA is TGTGCCAGCGGGGAGGATGTGGGTTCGGACACTGAAGCTTTCTTT.